Listed below are T cell receptor beta chains from one sample, sequenced in a study of OX40 agonist ivuxolimab in advanced cancers. Clones were sequenced by immunoSEQ multiplex PCR, and TCRdb holds only the in-frame ones, with some missing. The profile covers around 70,000 clones, with over 70% appearing a single time and about 5% taken by the ten largest. The material was CD4+ or CD8+ T cells sorted from blood, obtained in a trial of the OX40 agonist ivuxolimab. The receptor set was obtained from an adult with an advanced solid tumor such as melanoma, head and neck, liver or kidney cancer. Each CDR3 is given with its conserved first and last residue. Fields, in order: V gene, J gene, D gene, clone size, CDR3 protein, CDR3 DNA. A D gene is named only where the DNA matches it firmly. Clone size appears in some rows only: once, few, many, or a class for an expanded clone.

TRBV19	TRBJ1-4	NA	NA	CASTAPPDEKLFF	TGTGCCAGTACCGCACCCCCTGACGAAAAACTGTTTTTT
TRBV18	TRBJ2-7	NA	NA	CASSPPGTGKFYEQYF	TGTGCCAGCTCACCACCGGGCACCGGGAAATTCTACGAGCAGTACTTC
TRBV5-5	TRBJ2-5	NA	NA	CASSFSQETQYF	TGTGCCAGCAGCTTCAGCCAGGAGACCCAGTACTTC
TRBV7-3	TRBJ1-1	TRBD1	NA	CASSLMGTGGNTEAFF	TGTGCCAGCAGTCTCATGGGGACAGGGGGAAACACTGAAGCTTTCTTT
TRBV9	TRBJ1-2	TRBD1	NA	CASSVAGTGKYYGYTF	TGTGCCAGCAGCGTAGCTGGGACAGGGAAATATTATGGCTACACCTTC
TRBV11-3	TRBJ1-1	NA	NA	CASSFGRQAFF	TGTGCCAGCAGCTTCGGCCGTCAAGCTTTCTTT
TRBV19	TRBJ1-2	TRBD1	NA	CASNSDRERLSYGYTF	TGTGCCAGTAACTCGGACAGGGAACGATTGTCCTATGGCTACACCTTC
TRBV29-1	TRBJ2-2	NA	NA	CSVDGGAGELFF	TGCAGCGTTGATGGGGGAGCCGGGGAGCTGTTTTTT
TRBV10-3	TRBJ1-5	NA	NA	CAIRRDDNQPQHF	TGTGCCATCCGGCGGGACGACAATCAGCCCCAGCATTTT
TRBV12-5	TRBJ2-3	NA	NA	CASGLGQNTDTQYF	TGTGCTAGTGGTTTGGGGCAGAACACAGATACGCAGTATTTT
TRBV5-1	TRBJ1-1	TRBD1	NA	CASSLGPATGGTEAFF	TGCGCCAGCAGCTTGGGACCAGCTACAGGGGGTACTGAAGCTTTCTTT
TRBV5-1	TRBJ1-2	TRBD1	NA	CASSPGTGGYGYTF	TGCGCCAGCAGCCCGGGGACAGGGGGCTATGGCTACACCTTC
TRBV7-3	TRBJ2-1	TRBD2	NA	CASGTSGSSYNEQFF	TGTGCCAGCGGGACTAGCGGGAGCTCCTACAATGAGCAGTTCTTC
TRBV5-4	TRBJ1-2	NA	NA	CASSLAVTNYGYTF	TGTGCCAGCAGCTTGGCGGTCACTAACTATGGCTACACCTTC
TRBV4-1	TRBJ1-1	NA	NA	CASSQAAGRDTEAFF	TGCGCCAGCAGCCAAGCGGCAGGGCGGGACACTGAAGCTTTCTTT
TRBV10-1	TRBJ2-5	NA	NA	CASSESDQETQYF	TGCGCCAGCAGTGAGTCTGATCAAGAGACCCAGTACTTC
TRBV7-3	TRBJ2-1	TRBD2	NA	CASSFGTRFNEQFF	TGTGCCAGCAGCTTCGGGACTAGGTTTAATGAGCAGTTCTTC
TRBV7-9	TRBJ2-7	NA	NA	CASSLVVSGKRWLEQYF	TGTGCCAGCAGCTTAGTTGTTTCAGGGAAGAGGTGGTTGGAGCAGTACTTC
TRBV7-9	TRBJ2-1	NA	NA	CASRPKGLLTLDEQFF	TGTGCCAGCAGGCCCAAAGGCCTCCTCACATTGGATGAGCAGTTCTTC
TRBV7-8	TRBJ2-2	TRBD2	few	CASSLRGLAGGGTGELFF	TGTGCCAGCAGCCTACGGGGACTAGCGGGAGGAGGAACCGGGGAGCTGTTTTTT
TRBV9	TRBJ2-5	NA	NA	CASSVDEGWETQYF	TGTGCCAGCAGCGTAGATGAAGGGTGGGAGACCCAGTACTTC
TRBV13	TRBJ2-5	TRBD2	NA	CASSLGMGLGAETQYF	TGTGCCAGCAGCTTAGGAATGGGACTAGGGGCAGAGACCCAGTACTTC
TRBV19	TRBJ1-4	NA	NA	CASSLRTARGNEKLFF	TGTGCCAGTAGTCTAAGGACAGCGCGGGGTAATGAAAAACTGTTTTTT
TRBV9	TRBJ2-1	TRBD2	NA	CASSAGTSGNNEQFF	TGTGCCAGCAGCGCCGGGACTAGCGGAAACAATGAGCAGTTCTTC
TRBV7-2	TRBJ2-5	TRBD2	NA	CASSLGGASGRETQYF	TGTGCCAGCAGCTTAGGGGGCGCTAGCGGGCGGGAGACCCAGTACTTC
TRBV7-8	TRBJ1-2	NA	once	CASSLGTAYGYTF	TGTGCCAGCAGCTTAGGGACAGCCTATGGCTACACCTTC
TRBV30	TRBJ2-1	TRBD1	NA	CAWSGTGAYNEQFF	TGTGCCTGGAGTGGGACAGGAGCCTACAATGAGCAGTTCTTC
TRBV19	TRBJ1-1	TRBD1	once	CASSHRKGQGNTEAFF	TGTGCCAGTAGTCACAGGAAGGGACAGGGGAACACTGAAGCTTTCTTT
TRBV18	TRBJ1-5	NA	NA	CASSPGNYLEPQHF	TGTGCCAGCTCACCAGGGAATTACTTGGAGCCCCAGCATTTT
TRBV2	TRBJ2-1	TRBD1	NA	CASRDRDDEQFF	TGTGCCAGCAGGGACAGGGACGATGAGCAGTTCTTC
TRBV29-1	TRBJ2-7	NA	NA	CSVEDTTEAYEQYF	TGCAGCGTTGAAGATACTACGGAAGCCTACGAGCAGTACTTC
TRBV10-1	TRBJ2-2	TRBD1	NA	CANRQGRGGELFF	TGCGCCAACCGACAGGGAAGGGGCGGGGAGCTGTTTTTT
TRBV7-9	TRBJ1-3	NA	NA	CASSTTIGLSRLTGNTIYF	TGTGCCAGCAGCACGACGATTGGGTTAAGTCGTCTGACTGGAAACACCATATATTTT
TRBV7-8	TRBJ1-3	NA	NA	CASSLTWGFGNTIYF	TGTGCCAGCAGCTTAACTTGGGGGTTTGGAAACACCATATATTTT
TRBV11-2	TRBJ1-6	NA	NA	CASSLVNSPLHF	TGTGCCAGCAGCTTAGTGAATTCACCCCTCCACTTT
TRBV12-2	TRBJ2-3	NA	few	CASRLGRKWREGHRDTQYF	TGTGCAAGTCGCTTAGGCCGGAAGTGGCGGGAGGGCCATAGAGATACGCAGTATTTT
TRBV2	TRBJ2-5	NA	NA	CASTYIRGETQYF	TGTGCCAGCACATATATTCGCGGGGAGACCCAGTACTTC
TRBV5-5	TRBJ2-3	TRBD2	NA	CASSPTSGSTDTQYF	TGTGCCAGCAGCCCGACTAGCGGGAGCACAGATACGCAGTATTTT
TRBV28	TRBJ2-7	NA	NA	CASSSPGTRSYEQYF	TGTGCCAGCAGTTCCCCCGGGACGCGCTCCTACGAGCAGTACTTC
TRBV19	TRBJ2-3	TRBD2	NA	CASSKPSGITDTQYF	TGTGCCAGTAGTAAACCTAGCGGAATCACAGATACGCAGTATTTT
TRBV11-3	TRBJ1-3	NA	NA	CASSLAQGSGNTIYF	TGTGCCAGCAGCTTAGCCCAGGGCTCTGGAAACACCATATATTTT